This T cell receptor beta chain was captured in a study of blood T cell repertoires in COVID-19. About the study: Samples came from the United States, Italy and Spain, spanning acute and convalescent COVID-19. In each case, the material was cDNA or gDNA derived from T cells, B-cell-depleted T cells, or PBMCs.

The germline V gene encodes CDR1 SGHRS and CDR2 YFSETQ. Trimming shortened V by 1 base and J by 1 base, and 9 bases separated the two germline ends. CDR3 length: 14 amino acids. Methods used by the authors: Researchers report that nucleated cell counts were estimated from reference gene primer amplification. Sequencing was performed with immunoSEQ multiplex PCR; in TCRdb, only in-frame clones are kept and a portion is missing. Clone size and V and J calls were adopted from that table, with D and trimming inferred from the DNA. The sample lists about 73,000 clones, 89% occurring once. The rearrangement links TRBV5-1 to TRBJ2-7, with D maybe TRBD1 (5 bases). The sequence was obtained from a man aged 80 or over with acute or convalescent COVID-19. Sequencing was carried out using peripheral blood. The CDR3 spells CASSLQGQSYEQYF. DNA of the CDR3: TGCGCCAGCAGCTTGCAGGGCCAGTCCTACGAGCAGTACTTC.